This TCR beta chain originates from a study of response to subunit inactivated influenza vaccine. CDR1 is SGHVS and CDR2 is FQNEAQ in the germline V gene. The CDR3 covers 17 residues. Trimming removed 1 base from V and 12 bases from J; junction bases left unmatched: 16. This clonotype was found many times. TCRdb used MiXCR to reprocess the RT-PCR reads, holding one entry per CDR3 protein. The table includes 650,000 to 800,000 distinct CDR3 sequences, approximately 15% detected once. The chain uses TRBV7-8 and TRBJ2-1; 9 nucleotides match TRBD2. This specimen was PBMCs from blood, taken roughly 2 weeks before vaccination. The receptor was isolated from a man between 45 and 60 years old who received an inactivated influenza vaccine. The CDR3: CASSLELAGTRNERQFF. DNA of the CDR3: TGTGCCAGCAGCTTAGAGCTAGCGGGGACACGCAATGAGCGGCAGTTCTTC.